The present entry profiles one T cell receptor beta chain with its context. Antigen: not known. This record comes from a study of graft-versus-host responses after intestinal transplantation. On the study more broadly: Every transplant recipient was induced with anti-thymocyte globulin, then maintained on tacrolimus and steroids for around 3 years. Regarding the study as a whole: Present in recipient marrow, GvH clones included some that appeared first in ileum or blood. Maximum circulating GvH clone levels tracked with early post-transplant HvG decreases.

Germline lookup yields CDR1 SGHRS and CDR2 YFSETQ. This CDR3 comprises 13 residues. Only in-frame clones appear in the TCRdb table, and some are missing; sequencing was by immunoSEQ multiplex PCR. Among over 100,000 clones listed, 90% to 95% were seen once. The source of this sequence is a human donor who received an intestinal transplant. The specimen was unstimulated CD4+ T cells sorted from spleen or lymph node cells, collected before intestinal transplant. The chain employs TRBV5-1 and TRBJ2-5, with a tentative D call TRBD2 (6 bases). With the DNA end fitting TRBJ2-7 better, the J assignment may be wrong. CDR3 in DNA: TGCGCCAGCAAAAGACTAGAGTCCTACGAGCAGTACTTC. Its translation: CASKRLESYEQYF.